Listed here are 14 T cell receptor beta chains from one sample, sequenced in a study of response to subunit inactivated influenza vaccine. TCRdb passed the RT-PCR reads through MiXCR, listing each CDR3 protein once. The table lists approximately 310,000 distinct CDR3 sequences, 21% of them singletons, with 10% in the top ten. The material sequenced was PBMCs from blood, taken roughly 20 months after vaccination. The receptors originated from a man aged 45-69 years who received an inactivated influenza vaccine.

This clonotype was observed a handful of times. At one end the junction does not follow the germline gene, possibly because of a read error. This chain links TRBV28 with TRBJ1-5, with no clear D. CDR1 MDHEN and CDR2 SYDVKM come from the germline V gene. The CDR3 extends over 14 amino acids. CDR3 protein: CASSLSNSNQPQHF. CDR3 coding DNA: TGTGCCAGCAGCTTATCCAATAGCAATCAGCCCCAGCATTTT.

The DNA of the CDR3 is TGCAGCGTTGCCAGCTCTGGGGCCAACGTCCTGACTTTC. It encodes CSVASSGANVLTF. The chain is built from TRBV29-1 and TRBJ2-6; D remains ambiguous. Germline V gene data show CDR1 as SQVTM and CDR2 as ANQGSEA. Trimming shortened V by 4 bases and J by 0 bases, and 4 bases separated the two germline ends. The CDR3 runs 13 residues.

This clonotype was seen a handful of times. The V and J genes are TRBV5-1 and TRBJ1-4; 9 positions agree with TRBD1. V was pared by 1 base and J by 8 bases, with 6 bases of the junction left unmatched. CDR3 length equals 15 residues. The V gene's germline CDR1 is SGHRS and CDR2 YFSETQ. The CDR3 reads CASSLIGQGSEKLFF. CDR3 coding DNA: TGCGCCAGCAGCTTGATTGGACAGGGGTCGGAAAAACTGTTTTTT.

This clonotype came up a few times. The gene calls are TRBV7-2 and TRBJ2-1; D is ambiguous. CDR1 and CDR2 (germline): SGHTA, FQGNSA. The CDR3 sequence is 16 residues long. V was clipped by 1 base and J by 2 bases, with 12 bases between them. CDR3 in DNA: TGTGCCAGCAGCTTAGAGGGCGCGAGTCCCTACAATGAGCAGTTCTTC. It is translated as CASSLEGASPYNEQFF. Based on the CDR3 plus reference TRBV7-2 and TRBJ2-1, the full variable domain is GAGVSQSPSNKVTEKGKDVELRCDPISGHTALYWYRQSLGQGLEFLIYFQGNSAPDKSGLPSDRFSAERTGGSVSTLTIQRTQQEDSAVYLCASSLEGASPYNEQFFGPGTRLTVL.

This clonotype was observed many times. The rearrangement joins TRBV4-3 to TRBJ2-5; D unresolved. This CDR3 spans 15 amino acids. The ends were cut back, 1 base at V and 3 bases at J, with 12 bases in the middle. Looked up from germline, CDR1 is LGHNA and CDR2 is YSLEER. CDR3 nucleotides: TGCGCCAGCAGCCAAGCGGTCGATCGGGAAGAGACCCAGTACTTC. Protein sequence: CASSQAVDREETQYF.

This clonotype was counted many times. This chain joins TRBV10-3 and TRBJ1-1, with unresolved D. The CDR3 is 13 amino acids. CDR1 and CDR2 (germline): ENHRY, SYGVKD. Trimming pared 3 bases from V and 1 base from J, leaving 6 bases between. The CDR3 sequence: CAISDGRNTEAFF. For the CDR3, the DNA is TGTGCCATCAGTGATGGGAGGAACACTGAAGCTTTCTTT.

This clonotype was picked up a small number of times. This chain links TRBV7-2 with TRBJ1-2; D perhaps matches TRBD1 (6 bases). V lost 5 bases and J lost 2, with 15 bases in between. Germline V lookup: CDR1 SGHTA, CDR2 FQGNSA. The length of the CDR3 is 15 residues. The CDR3 loop reads CASSTPLGGNYGYTF. The CDR3 region has the DNA TGTGCCAGCAGCACCCCTCTCGGGGGCAACTATGGCTACACCTTC.

The CDR3 DNA follows: TGTGCCAGCAGTTCGGGGTGGGACCGAGATTTCTACGAGCAGTACTTC. Protein: CASSSGWDRDFYEQYF. The V call is TRBV12-3 or TRBV12-4, the J call TRBJ2-7, with D perhaps given as TRBD1 or TRBD2 (5 bases each). V was clipped by 4 bases and J by 3 bases, with 19 bases between them. This CDR3 has 16 residues.

This chain links TRBV29-1 with TRBJ1-4; D might be TRBD1 (5 bases). Germline values: CDR1 SQVTM, CDR2 ANQGSEA. The V end lost 4 bases, the J end lost 7 bases, and 13 bases lay between the germline ends. This CDR3 has 13 amino acids. CDR3 loop: CSVVIGVGEKLFF. The DNA of the CDR3 is TGCAGCGTTGTTATAGGGGTGGGTGAAAAACTGTTTTTT. Full variable domain (rest looked up from reference TRBV29-1 and TRBJ1-4): SAVISQKPSRDICQRGTSLTIQCQVDSQVTMMFWYRQQPGQSLTLIATANQGSEATYESGFVIDKFPISRPNLTFSTLTVSNMSPEDSSIYLCSVVIGVGEKLFFGSGTQLSVL.

This clonotype was counted at least ten times. The rearrangement links TRBV5-1 to TRBJ2-3, with 9 positions matching TRBD1. Trimming removed 2 bases from V and 3 bases from J; junction bases left unmatched: 4. Germline V lookup: CDR1 SGHRS, CDR2 YFSETQ. The CDR3 runs 15 residues. CDR3 DNA sequence: TGCGCCAGCAGCTTTGGGGACAGGGATACAGATACGCAGTATTTT. Its protein is CASSFGDRDTDTQYF.

This clonotype occurred a few times. The chain couples TRBV20-1 to TRBJ1-4, with 9 bases lining up with TRBD1. V was clipped by 6 bases and J by 7 bases; unmatched bases: 6. This CDR3 is built from 13 residues. Germline V gives CDR1 DFQATT, CDR2 SNEGSKA (reference sequence). The DNA for the CDR3 is TGCAGTGCCTCCGGGACAGGGAGTGAAAAACTGTTTTTT. Translated: CSASGTGSEKLFF.

This clonotype came up a few times. CDR3 region: CASRGTGTGELFF. The CDR3 nucleotides are TGTGCCAGCCGAGGGACAGGGACCGGGGAGCTGTTTTTT. The rearrangement uses TRBV6-2 or TRBV6-3 and TRBJ2-2, with TRBD1 matching 9 bases. CDR3 length equals 13 residues. V lost 8 bases to trimming and J lost 5 bases; unmatched junction nucleotides: 3. Germline loops: CDR1 MNHEY, CDR2 SVGEGT.

The gene calls are TRBV5-4 and TRBJ2-1; the match to TRBD2 covers 14 bases. Germline V gene sequence: CDR1 SGHNT, CDR2 YYREEE (reference sequence). After removal of 4 bases from V and 3 bases from J, the junction contained 6 bases not matched to a gene. The CDR3 sequence is 17 residues long. This CDR3 reads CASSPPGLAGVYNEQFF. For the CDR3, the DNA is TGTGCCAGCAGCCCTCCGGGACTAGCGGGAGTCTACAATGAGCAGTTCTTC. The whole variable domain, remainder taken from reference TRBV5-4 and TRBJ2-1, is ETGVTQSPTHLIKTRGQQVTLRCSSQSGHNTVSWYQQALGQGPQFIFQYYREEENGRGNFPPRFSGLQFPNYSSELNVNALELDDSALYLCASSPPGLAGVYNEQFFGPGTRLTVL.

This clonotype was counted only a few times. The chain uses TRBV12-3 or TRBV12-4 and TRBJ2-2; a weak D match, TRBD1 (6 bases). The V end lost 2 bases, the J end lost 6 bases, and 13 bases lay between the germline ends. CDR3 length equals 15 residues. CDR3 amino acids: CASSLWGTFAGELFF. The CDR3 DNA reads as TGTGCCAGCAGTTTATGGGGGACATTTGCCGGGGAGCTGTTTTTT.